Following are 15 T cell receptor beta chains from one sample sequenced in a study of T cell changes during pregnancy in multiple sclerosis. Here immunoSEQ multiplex PCR was the method, and the copy in TCRdb shows in-frame clones only, minus some. The data show approximately 45,000 clones, less than 95% seen once. The sequences come from CD8+ T cells from peripheral blood mononuclear cells, collected in the second trimester of pregnancy. Receptor source: a female donor with multiple sclerosis, enrolled in a pregnancy study.

The chain carries TRBV7-2 and TRBJ1-1; TRBD1 might be the D (5 bases). V lost 5 bases to trimming and J lost 3 bases, with 16 bases between them. In germline, CDR1 is SGHTA, CDR2 FQGNSA. CDR3 length: 15 residues. CDR3: CASSPISEGYTEAFF. The CDR3 DNA reads TGTGCCAGCAGCCCCATTTCGGAGGGGTACACTGAAGCTTTCTTT.

V usage is TRBV30 and J usage is TRBJ1-1; TRBD1 aligns across 8 bases. CDR1 and CDR2 from the germline V gene are GTSNPN and SVGIG (reference sequence). J lost 7 bases, V lost 1 base, and 8 bases had no gene match. There are 14 residues in the CDR3. CDR3 sequence reads: CAWSDETGEIEAFF. The CDR3 DNA follows: TGTGCCTGGAGTGACGAGACAGGGGAAATTGAAGCTTTCTTT.

The chain links TRBV15 to TRBJ1-4; 7 positions agree with TRBD1. The CDR3 is 16 residues long. The V and J ends lost 3 bases and 0 bases, in that order; junction bases with no gene match: 4. Germline V gene lookup returns CDR1 LNHNV and CDR2 YYDKDF (reference sequence). CDR3 DNA sequence: TGTGCCACCAGCAGCCGGGACAGTTCAACTAATGAAAAACTGTTTTTT. The encoded protein is CATSSRDSSTNEKLFF. Combining the CDR3 with reference TRBV15 and TRBJ1-4 gives the whole variable domain DAMVIQNPRYQVTQFGKPVTLSCSQTLNHNVMYWYQQKSSQAPKLLFHYYDKDFNNEADTPDNFQSRRPNTSFCFLDIRSPGLGDTAMYLCATSSRDSSTNEKLFFGSGTQLSVL.

V is TRBV7-2 and J is TRBJ2-4, with 8 bases aligning to TRBD1. V shed 5 bases, J shed 0 bases, and the junction held 9 bases outside the gene matches. Germline assignment: CDR1 SGHTA and CDR2 FQGNSA. This CDR3 is built from 17 residues. The CDR3 DNA reads TGTGCCAGCAGCCCATCGGACAGGGTTGGAGCCAAAAACATTCAGTACTTC. Its translation is CASSPSDRVGAKNIQYF.

The chain links TRBV11-2 to TRBJ2-2; D is ambiguous. Germline V gene sequence: CDR1 SGHAT, CDR2 FQNNGV. This CDR3 spans 12 amino acids. V was shortened by 1 base and J by 6 bases, with 3 bases between the two germline ends. The CDR3 nucleotides are TGTGCCAGCAGCTTAGTCGCCGGGGAGCTGTTTTTT. Translated, it gives CASSLVAGELFF.

This clone was seen just once. The chain joins TRBV4-3 to TRBJ1-2; 9 bases fit TRBD1. Germline V gene lookup returns CDR1 LGHNA and CDR2 YSLEER. The CDR3 loop spans 14 amino acids. V lost 1 base to trimming and J lost 8 bases; unmatched junction nucleotides: 5. The CDR3 DNA reads as TGCGCCAGCAGCCAAGTGGGACAGGGTGAGGGCTACACCTTC. The encoded protein is CASSQVGQGEGYTF.

The rearrangement uses TRBV11-2 and TRBJ2-7; D unresolved. Germline V gives CDR1 SGHAT, CDR2 FQNNGV. The V end lost 5 bases, the J end lost 3 bases, and 17 bases lay between the germline ends. The CDR3 spans 15 residues. DNA of the CDR3: TGTGCCAGCAGCCCCCGGTGGGCAGATTACTACGAGCAGTACTTC. Amino acids: CASSPRWADYYEQYF.

The rearrangement links TRBV11-2 to TRBJ2-6; 7 bases align to TRBD1. The germline V gene has CDR1 SGHAT and CDR2 FQNNGV. The V and J ends lost 6 bases and 0 bases, in that order; junction bases with no gene match: 11. CDR3 length: 18 residues. The CDR3 bases are TGTGCCAGCAGGGGCGGAAGGGGGCCGAGCTCTGGGGCCAACGTCCTGACTTTC. Translation: CASRGGRGPSSGANVLTF.

This chain connects TRBV13 to TRBJ2-7; 9 positions agree with TRBD1. The CDR3 is 16 amino acids. The trim removed 2 bases at V and 0 bases at J, leaving 5 bases unmatched. Germline V gene sequence: CDR1 PRHDT, CDR2 FYEKMQ (reference sequence). CDR3 nucleotides: TGTGCCAGCAGCTTAAGACGGACAGGGGCCTCCTACGAGCAGTACTTC. It encodes CASSLRRTGASYEQYF.

This chain joins TRBV21-1 and TRBJ1-1; the tabulated D call, TRBD1, remains unverified against the DNA. TRBV21-1 is a listed pseudogene. The CDR3 is 17 residues long. DNA of the CDR3: TGTGCCAGCAGCCATAAAATCCACAGGGGGCGTCGGACTGAAGCTTTCTTT. Its protein product is CASSHKIHRGRRTEAFF.

The chain links TRBV9 to TRBJ1-2, with 7 bases identical to TRBD1. CDR1 and CDR2 (germline): SGDLS, YYNGEE. Trimming at V came to 4 bases and at J to 3 bases, leaving 6 bases not matched to a gene. The CDR3 has 14 amino acids. CDR3 DNA sequence: TGTGCCAGCAGCCTGGGGGACAGTGACTATGGCTACACCTTC. Its translation is CASSLGDSDYGYTF.

The rearrangement uses TRBV4-1 and TRBJ1-1; TRBD1 is a possible D gene (5 bases). With 0 bases removed from V and 5 bases from J, the gap between germline ends came to 19 bases. The V gene's germline CDR1 is MGHRA and CDR2 YSYEKL. The CDR3 contains 17 residues. The CDR3 spells CASSQEGFGPGGTEAFF. CDR3 nucleotides: TGCGCCAGCAGCCAAGAGGGGTTCGGGCCCGGGGGTACTGAAGCTTTCTTT.

The chain couples TRBV7-9 to TRBJ2-7; D not certain. With 3 bases removed from V and 1 base from J, the gap between germline ends came to 7 bases. Germline lookup yields CDR1 SEHNR and CDR2 FQNEAQ (reference sequence). The CDR3 length is 13 residues. The CDR3 loop is CASSFGVSYEQYF. In nucleotides, the CDR3 is TGTGCCAGCAGCTTTGGAGTTTCCTACGAGCAGTACTTC.

The rearrangement uses TRBV5-6 and TRBJ1-4; possible D gene TRBD1, 5 bases. Germline-derived CDR1 and CDR2 are SGHDT and YYEEEE. There are 15 residues in the CDR3. V was cut by 2 bases and J by 2 bases, with 10 bases left in between. CDR3 in amino acids: CASSFQGGTNEKLFF. The CDR3 DNA is TGTGCCAGCAGCTTTCAGGGTGGTACTAATGAAAAACTGTTTTTT.

This clone has only one observation. The chain carries TRBV2 and TRBJ2-3; TRBD2 matches 11 bases. Germline loops: CDR1 SNHLY, CDR2 FYNNEI. CDR3 length equals 15 residues. Trimming at V came to 4 bases and at J to 3 bases, leaving 3 bases not matched to a gene. CDR3 sequence (DNA): TGTGCCAGCAGTGGTAGCGGGGGGGCTACAGATACGCAGTATTTT. Translating it yields CASSGSGGATDTQYF.